The TCR beta chain described here comes from a study of T cell responses to AZD1222 COVID-19 vaccine. Study findings and constraints: CD4 TCRs covered the whole spike, strongest at regions 160-218 and 743-854. Donors, mostly white British, included more females; clonal diversity was possibly underestimated.

Of note for this clone: The antigen is undetermined.

Sequencing was performed with immunoSEQ multiplex PCR; in TCRdb, only in-frame clones are kept and a portion is missing. The sample shows around 140,000 clones, approximately 95% of them seen only once. Germline CDR1 and CDR2: SGHRS and YFSETQ. V was pared by 4 bases and J by 5 bases, with 12 bases between. The CDR3 contains 13 residues. The sequence was obtained from an adult in good health. This specimen consisted of peripheral blood, obtained on day 0 of MenACWY control vaccination. The genes are TRBV5-1 and TRBJ1-2; D unclear. The CDR3 bases are TGCGCCAGCAGCCCCTCTCCCCTATATGGCTACACCTTC. Translated: CASSPSPLYGYTF.